These T cell receptor beta chains were read from a single sample in a study of graft-versus-host responses after intestinal transplantation. Profiled with immunoSEQ multiplex PCR; TCRdb holds only in-frame clones, not every one. Of 98,000 or so clones listed, roughly 87% were seen once; the top ten hold around 0.96%. Their recognized antigens are unknown. Specimen: unstimulated CD4+ T cells sorted from spleen or lymph node cells, collected before intestinal transplant. The receptors stem from a human donor who received an intestinal transplant. The CDR3 runs from the conserved cysteine through the conserved F or W. D genes are given only for firm matches. A row's size may be missing; if present it is once, few, many or a size class.

TRBJ1-2 | TRBD1 | TRBV9 | 14 | once | CASSVPTGGGGYTF | TGTGCCAGCAGCGTCCCCACAGGGGGCGGTGGCTACACCTTC
TRBJ1-3 | . | TRBV2 | 17 | . | CARRGSGTDSSGNTIYF | TGTGCCAGACGGGGATCGGGTACAGATAGCTCTGGAAACACCATATATTTT
TRBJ2-3 | TRBD2 | TRBV19 | 14 | . | CASSSGLAGGNPGF | TGTGCCAGTAGTTCCGGACTAGCGGGAGGGAATCCTGGATTT
TRBJ2-1 | TRBD2 | TRBV10-2 | 17 | . | CASSEWRLANSYNEQFF | TGCGCCAGCAGTGAGTGGAGACTAGCGAATTCCTACAATGAGCAGTTCTTC
TRBJ2-7 | . | TRBV6-5 | 16 | . | CASSYNEGTSSYEQYF | TGTGCCAGCAGTTACAATGAGGGTACCAGCTCCTACGAGCAGTACTTC
TRBJ1-6 | . | TRBV6-5 | 12 | . | CASRGSHSPLHF | TGTGCCAGCAGAGGGAGTCATTCACCCCTCCACTTT
TRBJ2-5 | . | TRBV5-1 | 15 | . | CASSTRDNGIETQYF | TGCGCCAGCAGCACACGGGACAACGGGATAGAGACCCAGTACTTC
TRBJ2-2 | . | TRBV10-1 | 13 | . | CASSESRTGELFF | TGCGCCAGCAGTGAGTCGCGAACCGGGGAGCTGTTTTTT
TRBJ1-2 | TRBD1 | TRBV9 | 16 | . | CASSYSFTGTGYGYTF | TGTGCCAGCAGTTATAGTTTTACCGGGACAGGCTATGGCTACACCTTC
TRBJ1-6 | TRBD1 | TRBV7-3 | 15 | . | CASSPGTAYNSPLHF | TGTGCCAGCAGCCCTGGGACAGCCTATAATTCACCCCTCCACTTT
TRBJ2-5 | TRBD2 | TRBV10-3 | 19 | . | CAISESKAGGPLYQETQYF | TGTGCCATCAGTGAGTCGAAAGCGGGGGGGCCACTGTACCAAGAGACCCAGTACTTC
TRBJ2-3 | . | TRBV7-3 | 13 | . | CASRGASTDTQYF | TGTGCCAGCCGGGGGGCCTCCACAGATACGCAGTATTTT
TRBJ2-3 | TRBD1 | TRBV5-4 | 15 | . | CASSPGPGGADTQYF | TGTGCCAGCAGCCCCGGACCAGGGGGCGCAGATACGCAGTATTTT
TRBJ2-5 | TRBD2 | TRBV4-2 | 14 | . | CASSLGRAGETQYF | TGTGCCAGCAGCCTTGGGAGGGCCGGAGAGACCCAGTACTTC
TRBJ2-1 | . | TRBV11-2 | 15 | few | CASSLAGRAYNEQFF | TGTGCCAGCAGCTTAGCGGGACGGGCCTACAATGAGCAGTTCTTC
TRBJ2-1 | TRBD2 | TRBV7-2 | 16 | . | CASSLVGTSGYNEQFF | TGTGCCAGCAGCTTAGTCGGGACTAGCGGCTACAATGAGCAGTTCTTC
TRBJ2-7 | TRBD2 | TRBV11-2 | 14 | . | CASSFLAGGHEQYF | TGTGCCAGCAGCTTCCTAGCGGGGGGGCACGAGCAGTACTTC
TRBJ2-7 | TRBD2 | TRBV6-6 | 16 | few | CASSYSPSGLSYEQYF | TGTGCCAGCAGTTACAGCCCTAGCGGGCTCTCCTACGAGCAGTACTTC
TRBJ2-7 | . | TRBV19 | 15 | . | CASINSGTATYEQYF | TGTGCCAGTATCAACAGCGGGACAGCGACCTACGAGCAGTACTTC
TRBJ2-3 | . | TRBV5-1 | 13 | once | CASGSPSTDTQYF | TGCGCCAGCGGGAGTCCTAGCACAGATACGCAGTATTTT
TRBJ1-2 | TRBD1 | TRBV19 | 15 | . | CASSINPGQGDGYTF | TGTGCCAGTAGTATCAATCCGGGACAGGGAGATGGCTACACCTTC
TRBJ2-3 | . | TRBV30 | 15 | . | CAWSGGPGPLDTQYF | TGTGCCTGGAGTGGGGGGCCAGGCCCTCTAGATACGCAGTATTTT
TRBJ2-3 | TRBD2 | TRBV6-5 | 14 | . | CASSLGLNTDTQYF | TGTGCCAGCAGCCTGGGACTAAACACAGATACGCAGTATTTT
TRBJ1-1 | . | TRBV5-1 | 15 | . | CASRDGGASGTEAFF | TGCGCCAGCAGAGATGGCGGGGCCTCGGGCACTGAAGCTTTCTTT
TRBJ2-7 | TRBD1 | TRBV6-1 | 14 | few | CASSLRGKIYEQYF | TGTGCCAGCAGCCTCAGGGGGAAAATCTACGAGCAGTACTTC
TRBJ2-1 | TRBD2 | TRBV7-3 | 16 | . | CASSVGTSGFYNEQFF | TGTGCCAGCAGCGTAGGGACTAGCGGGTTCTACAATGAGCAGTTCTTC
TRBJ1-2 | . | TRBV6-5 | 14 | . | CASSYFRGAYGYTF | TGTGCCAGCAGTTACTTCCGGGGGGCCTATGGCTACACCTTC
TRBJ2-1 | TRBD2 | TRBV5-1 | 16 | . | CASSLMDSGSWNEQFF | TGCGCCAGCAGCTTGATGGATAGCGGGAGTTGGAATGAGCAGTTCTTC
TRBJ2-3 | TRBD2 | TRBV6-5 | 15 | once | CASSSGGAYTDTQYF | TGTGCCAGCAGTAGCGGGGGGGCTTACACAGATACGCAGTATTTT